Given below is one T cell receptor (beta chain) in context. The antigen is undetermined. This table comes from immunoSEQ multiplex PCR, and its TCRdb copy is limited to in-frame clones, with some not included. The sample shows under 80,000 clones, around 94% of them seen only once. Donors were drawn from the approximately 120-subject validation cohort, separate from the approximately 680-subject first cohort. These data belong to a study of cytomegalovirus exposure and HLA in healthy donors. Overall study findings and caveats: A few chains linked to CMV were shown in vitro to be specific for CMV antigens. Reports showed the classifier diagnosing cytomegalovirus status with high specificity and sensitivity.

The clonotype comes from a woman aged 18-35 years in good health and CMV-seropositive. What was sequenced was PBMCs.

The CDR3 coding sequence is TGTGCCTGGAGTGTACGAGTATGGCAGGCCAATACTAGCAATCAGCCCCAGCATTTT. Translating it yields CAWSVRVWQANTSNQPQHF. The rearrangement links TRBV30 to TRBJ1-5; D not certain. The CDR3 spans 19 residues. The germline gives CDR1 GTSNPN, CDR2 SVGIG (reference sequence). V was cut by 0 bases and J by 0 bases, with 21 bases left in between.